Each of the 29 T cell receptor beta chains below was sequenced from the same sample in a study of T cell clones after liver transplantation. Only in-frame clones appear in the TCRdb table, and some are missing; sequencing was by immunoSEQ multiplex PCR. The table has tens of thousands of clones, over 70% seen once. The material was CD4+ T cells from blood, obtained 12 months after liver transplant. Receptors were obtained from a human patient who received a liver transplant. These T cells may partly come from the graft donor.

The J gene is TRBJ2-3, the V gene TRBV5-6, with 9 bases aligning to TRBD1. The germline gives CDR1 SGHDT, CDR2 YYEEEE. The CDR3 has 14 residues. Germline trimming cut 5 bases from V and 2 bases from J; bases unmatched to any gene: 3. CDR3 sequence reads: CASRDRGLTDTQYF. The CDR3 bases are TGTGCCAGCAGGGACAGGGGACTCACAGATACGCAGTATTTT.

The gene calls are TRBV4-1 and TRBJ2-5; maybe TRBD2 (5 bases). This CDR3 comprises 14 residues. Germline CDR1 reads MGHRA; CDR2 reads YSYEKL. Trimming removed 0 bases from V and 4 bases from J, with 9 bases in between. The CDR3 DNA reads TGCGCCAGCAGCCAAGACGAGGGAGTAGAGACCCAGTACTTC. Translated, it gives CASSQDEGVETQYF.

J is TRBJ1-4 and V is TRBV18; D not certain. Germline-derived CDR1 and CDR2 are KGHSH and LQKENI. V dropped 6 bases and J dropped 8 bases, with 10 bases sitting between them. The CDR3 extends over 12 amino acids. In DNA, the CDR3 is TGTGCCAGCTCCCTCGCTGGGGAAAAACTGTTTTTT. This translates into CASSLAGEKLFF.

The V call is TRBV6-5, the J call TRBJ1-1; TRBD1 matches 7 bases. This CDR3 comprises 15 residues. CDR1 is MNHEY, CDR2 SVGAGI, per germline. V trimming: 4 bases; J trimming: 1 base; junction bases outside the gene matches: 6. The CDR3 spells CASSSDRRGNTEAFF. The CDR3 DNA is TGTGCCAGCAGTTCGGACAGGAGGGGGAACACTGAAGCTTTCTTT.

The V call is TRBV9, the J call TRBJ2-5; 7 bases map to TRBD1. With V trimmed by 1 base and J by 2 bases, 17 bases remained unmatched. Germline CDR1 is SGDLS and CDR2 is YYNGEE. The CDR3 extends over 19 amino acids. Here the CDR3 reads CASSVRVLRQGAGQETQYF. The DNA of the CDR3 is TGTGCCAGCAGCGTAAGGGTCTTGCGACAGGGCGCGGGTCAAGAGACCCAGTACTTC.

The V call is TRBV18, the J call TRBJ1-4, with 9 bases fitting TRBD1. This CDR3 is built from 16 residues. V was clipped by 4 bases and J by 6 bases; unmatched bases: 9. Germline V gene lookup returns CDR1 KGHSH and CDR2 LQKENI. The CDR3 region has the DNA TGTGCCAGCTCACTACTCGGACAGGGGCGGGATGAAAAACTGTTTTTT. Protein sequence: CASSLLGQGRDEKLFF.

As concerns this clone: Germline and junction disagree at one end, which may indicate a read error. The chain couples TRBV15 to TRBJ2-3; 7 bases fit TRBD1. The CDR3 spans 15 residues. Per the germline V gene, CDR1 is LNHNV and CDR2 is YYDKDF (reference sequence). CDR3 coding DNA: TGTGCCACCAGCAGAAATCTAGGGGGCACGGATACGCAGTATTTT. The encoded protein is CATSRNLGGTDTQYF.

The chain recombines TRBV5-8 with TRBJ2-5; no firm D call. The CDR3 sequence is 12 residues long. The V and J ends lost 0 bases and 4 bases respectively, with 4 bases between them. Germline V gives CDR1 SGHTS, CDR2 YDEGEE. The CDR3 reads CASSLDLETQYF. Here the CDR3 DNA reads TGTGCCAGCAGCTTGGATCTAGAGACCCAGTACTTC.

In this sample, this clone turned up once. This rearrangement joins TRBV18 to TRBJ2-1, with 7 bases identical to TRBD1. Germline loops: CDR1 KGHSH, CDR2 LQKENI. V shed 3 bases, J shed 8 bases, and the junction held 4 bases outside the gene matches. CDR3 length equals 13 residues. The CDR3 region has the DNA TGTGCCAGCTCACCCTGGACAGGCCATGAGCAGTTCTTC. Amino acids: CASSPWTGHEQFF.

The CDR3 spells CASSSLGGRGFAETQYF. CDR3 nucleotide sequence: TGTGCCAGCAGCTCCCTAGGGGGCAGGGGCTTCGCGGAGACCCAGTACTTC. The chain couples TRBV7-9 to TRBJ2-5; 7 bases align to TRBD1. The CDR3 is 17 residues long. CDR1 SEHNR and CDR2 FQNEAQ come from the germline V gene (reference sequence). Unmatched junction bases numbered 16, after V lost 4 bases and J lost 5 bases.

The chain's CDR3 is CSVENRNTEAFF. The CDR3 DNA sequence: TGCAGCGTTGAAAACAGGAACACTGAAGCTTTCTTT. The V call is TRBV29-1, the J call TRBJ1-1; unclear D gene. CDR1 is SQVTM and CDR2 is ANQGSEA in the germline V gene. V was cut by 2 bases and J by 1 base, with 5 bases left in between. The CDR3 totals 12 residues.

This rearrangement joins TRBV19 to TRBJ2-7; 7 bases are shared with TRBD1. The CDR3 length is 15 residues. Trimming at V came to 5 bases and at J to 1 base, leaving 8 bases not matched to a gene. CDR1 is LNHDA, CDR2 SQIVND, per germline (reference sequence). The CDR3: CASSSPGTASYEQYF. The CDR3, as DNA: TGTGCCAGTAGTTCCCCGGGGACAGCATCCTACGAGCAGTACTTC.

The chain is built from TRBV5-4 and TRBJ2-3, with 11 bases lining up with TRBD2. Germline V lookup: CDR1 SGHNT, CDR2 YYREEE (reference sequence). This CDR3 is 17 amino acids long. Trimming took 2 bases from V and 2 from J; bases not matched to a gene: 7. CDR3 sequence: CASSLRLAGLSTDTQYF. CDR3 coding DNA: TGTGCCAGCAGCTTACGACTAGCGGGACTGTCCACAGATACGCAGTATTTT.

This clone was observed a single time. The J gene is TRBJ2-1, the V gene TRBV7-2; D may be TRBD1 (5 bases). Germline CDR1 SGHTA, CDR2 FQGNSA. Trimming removed 1 base at V and 8 bases at J, with 9 bases between. This CDR3 is built from 13 residues. CDR3 nucleotides: TGTGCCAGCAGCTTAGTAGGCAGGGATGAGCAGTTCTTC. The encoded protein is CASSLVGRDEQFF.

This clone has just a few counts. This chain uses TRBV30 with TRBJ2-7; 9 positions agree with TRBD2. Per the germline V gene, CDR1 is GTSNPN and CDR2 is SVGIG (reference sequence). V shed 1 base, J shed 8 bases, and the junction held 12 bases outside the gene matches. This CDR3 is built from 15 residues. Here the CDR3 DNA reads TGTGCCTGGAGTGCCCCGCGAGGTAGCGGGAGACAGCAGTACTTC. Protein product: CAWSAPRGSGRQQYF.

This clone showed up just a few times. The CDR3 DNA is TGTGCCAGCAGCTTGATGACCGGATCTAACTATGGCTACACCTTC. Protein: CASSLMTGSNYGYTF. V usage is TRBV5-6 and J usage is TRBJ1-2; D remains unclear. With 1 base removed from V and 0 bases from J, the gap between germline ends came to 10 bases. The CDR3 totals 15 residues. The germline CDR1 and CDR2 sequences are SGHDT and YYEEEE. The whole variable domain, remainder taken from reference TRBV5-6 and TRBJ1-2, is DAGVTQSPTHLIKTRGQQVTLRCSPKSGHDTVSWYQQALGQGPQFIFQYYEEEERQRGNFPDRFSGHQFPNYSSELNVNALLLGDSALYLCASSLMTGSNYGYTFGSGTRLTVV.

Only one count was recorded for this clone. This same CDR3 is encoded by further DNA sequences in the sample. The V gene is TRBV19, the J gene TRBJ1-4; no definite D call. CDR3 length equals 14 residues. Trimming shortened V by 2 bases and J by 8 bases, and 12 bases separated the two germline ends. Germline V gives CDR1 LNHDA, CDR2 SQIVND (reference sequence). The DNA for the CDR3 is TGTGCCAGTAGTATATCCAGGTCCAAGGAAAAACTGTTTTTT. Encoded protein: CASSISRSKEKLFF.

The V call is TRBV7-3, the J call TRBJ1-2, with D tentatively TRBD1 (5 bases). V was pared by 3 bases and J by 4 bases, with 12 bases between. The CDR3 is 14 amino acids. Germline CDR1 and CDR2: SGHTA and FQGTGA. The DNA of the CDR3 is TGTGCCAGCAGCTTGGGGACGGAAGGCTATGGCTACACCTTC. It codes for CASSLGTEGYGYTF.

The J gene is TRBJ1-1, the V gene TRBV7-9; D is perhaps TRBD1 (6 bases). This CDR3 comprises 17 residues. V was clipped by 2 bases and J by 1 base, with 17 bases between them. Germline V gene sequence: CDR1 SEHNR, CDR2 FQNEAQ (reference sequence). Written as DNA, the CDR3 is TGTGCCAGCAGCTTAATGGGGGGCGCGGGTACGAACACTGAAGCTTTCTTT. Translated, it gives CASSLMGGAGTNTEAFF.

J is TRBJ2-2 and V is TRBV7-9; no firm D call. Trimming took off 5 bases at V and 4 bases at J, with 8 bases between the two ends. This CDR3 is 13 amino acids long. In germline, CDR1 is SEHNR, CDR2 FQNEAQ (reference sequence). CDR3 protein: CASSPFGTGELFF. The CDR3 nucleotides read TGTGCCAGCAGCCCCTTTGGCACCGGGGAGCTGTTTTTT. Full variable domain (remainder filled in from reference TRBV7-9 and TRBJ2-2): DTGVSQNPRHKITKRGQNVTFRCDPISEHNRLYWYRQTLGQGPEFLTYFQNEAQLEKSRLLSDRFSAERPKGSFSTLEIQRTEQGDSAMYLCASSPFGTGELFFGEGSRLTVL.

The rearrangement links TRBV2 to TRBJ1-5; weak D call: TRBD1 (5 bases). CDR3 length equals 14 residues. The ends were cut back, 4 bases at V and 5 bases at J, with 12 bases in the middle. The germline gives CDR1 SNHLY, CDR2 FYNNEI. CDR3: CASSGPGLDQPQHF. As DNA, the CDR3 is TGTGCCAGCAGTGGACCAGGGCTCGATCAGCCCCAGCATTTT.

This clone has a handful of counts. The chain is built from TRBV13 and TRBJ1-2; the match to TRBD1 covers 9 bases. The J segment lost 7 bases and the V segment lost 4 bases, leaving 7 bases of the junction unmatched. Germline V lookup: CDR1 PRHDT, CDR2 FYEKMQ (reference sequence). This CDR3 spans 14 amino acids. The CDR3 DNA reads TGTGCCAGCAGCTCTGACAGGGGGAGGGGTGGCTACACCTTC. This translates into CASSSDRGRGGYTF.

CDR3 amino acids: CASSAGVTTDTQYF. CDR3 DNA sequence: TGTGCCAGCAGCGCTGGGGTGACCACAGATACGCAGTATTTT. This sequence joins TRBV9 and TRBJ2-3, with no clear D. Germline V lookup: CDR1 SGDLS, CDR2 YYNGEE. The CDR3 contains 14 residues. Trimming took 3 bases from V and 2 from J, leaving 10 bases between them.

The genes are TRBV5-1 and TRBJ2-1; possibly TRBD2 for D (7 bases). Germline-derived CDR1 and CDR2 are SGHRS and YFSETQ. V lost 4 bases and J 8 bases, leaving 13 bases between the germline ends. The CDR3 extends over 13 amino acids. CDR3 in DNA: TGCGCCAGCAGCCCGGGGGGCGGGGATGAGCAGTTCTTC. It yields the protein CASSPGGGDEQFF.

The chain uses TRBV5-6 and TRBJ2-2; 12 positions agree with TRBD2. The CDR3 sequence is 17 residues long. CDR1 is SGHDT and CDR2 is YYEEEE in the germline V gene. The trim removed 3 bases at V and 8 bases at J, leaving 11 bases unmatched. The CDR3 protein is CASSSSLTSGRSGELFF. CDR3 coding DNA: TGTGCCAGCAGCTCCTCCCTTACTAGCGGGAGGAGTGGGGAGCTGTTTTTT.

J is TRBJ2-1 and V is TRBV5-1; a weak D match, TRBD2 (6 bases). The CDR3 covers 15 residues. Germline V gene lookup returns CDR1 SGHRS and CDR2 YFSETQ. V was clipped by 0 bases and J by 2 bases, with 9 bases between them. CDR3 loop: CASSLGDSTYNEQFF. DNA for the CDR3: TGCGCCAGCAGCTTGGGGGACTCTACCTACAATGAGCAGTTCTTC.

This chain uses TRBV10-2 with TRBJ1-5, with 7 bases identical to TRBD1. Germline-derived CDR1 and CDR2 are WSHSY and SAAADI. The CDR3 loop spans 13 amino acids. V trimming: 8 bases; J trimming: 6 bases; junction bases outside the gene matches: 7. The CDR3 DNA follows: TGCGCCAGCCGACAGGGCGTAGGTCAGCCCCAGCATTTT. Its translation is CASRQGVGQPQHF.

This rearrangement joins TRBV4-3 to TRBJ2-4; no firm D call. V dropped 3 bases and J dropped 0 bases, with 9 bases sitting between them. This CDR3 spans 15 amino acids. Germline V CDR1 and CDR2: LGHNA, YSLEER. The CDR3 loop is CASSQSRLAKNIQYF. In DNA form, the CDR3 reads TGCGCCAGCAGCCAGAGTCGGCTAGCCAAAAACATTCAGTACTTC.

The chain recombines TRBV7-2 with TRBJ2-7; a possible D gene is TRBD1 (6 bases). The CDR3 sequence is 16 residues long. V was cut by 0 bases and J by 4 bases, with 16 bases left in between. Germline V gene data show CDR1 as SGHTA and CDR2 as FQGNSA. The CDR3 region is CASSLAFRGKGYEQYF. The CDR3 DNA is TGTGCCAGCAGCTTAGCCTTTAGGGGGAAAGGTTACGAGCAGTACTTC.